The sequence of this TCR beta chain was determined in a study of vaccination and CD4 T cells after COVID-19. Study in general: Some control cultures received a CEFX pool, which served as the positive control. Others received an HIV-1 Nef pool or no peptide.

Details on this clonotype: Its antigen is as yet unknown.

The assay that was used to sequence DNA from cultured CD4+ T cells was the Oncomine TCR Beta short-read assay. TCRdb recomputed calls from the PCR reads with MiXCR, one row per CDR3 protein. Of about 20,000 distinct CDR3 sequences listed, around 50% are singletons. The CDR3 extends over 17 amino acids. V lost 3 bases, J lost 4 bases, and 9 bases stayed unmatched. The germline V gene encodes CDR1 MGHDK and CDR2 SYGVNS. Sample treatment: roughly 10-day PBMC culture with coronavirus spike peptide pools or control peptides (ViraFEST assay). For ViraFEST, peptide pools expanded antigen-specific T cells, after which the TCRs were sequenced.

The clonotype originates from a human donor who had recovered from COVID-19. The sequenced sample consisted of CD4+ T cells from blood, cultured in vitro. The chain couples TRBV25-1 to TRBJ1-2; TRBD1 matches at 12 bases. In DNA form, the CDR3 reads TGTGCCAGCAGTGAGGGGGACAGGGGGCTGCCCGGCTATGGCTACACCTTC. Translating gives CASSEGDRGLPGYGYTF.